The 25 T cell receptor beta chains listed next were all sequenced from one sample in a study of tumor-infiltrating lymphocytes in primary liver carcinoma. Researchers drew blood RNA from unsorted whole blood and extracted germline DNA as well. TCR beta cDNA came from roughly 550 ng total RNA, primed with a constant-region primer. Researchers made the TCR beta libraries by running three nested multiplex PCR rounds with slightly modified ARM-PCR. The study ran its first two PCR rounds for roughly 11 cycles each, using TRBV1-TRBV30 forward primers and a C-beta reverse primer. Each CDR3 protein gets one entry after TCRdb re-called the multiplex PCR reads with MiXCR. The sample carries about 330,000 distinct CDR3 sequences, less than 75% recorded once. Sequencing was performed on peripheral blood. These TCRs come from a man aged 35 to 55 with primary liver carcinoma and hepatitis B virus infection.

The table lists this clonotype with a few counts. This sequence may be a read error, since a much larger clone differs from it by one base. V gene TRBV29-1 combines with J gene TRBJ2-7; D possibly corresponds to TRBD1 (5 bases). Looked up from germline, CDR1 is SQVTM and CDR2 is ANQGSEA. This CDR3 region has 13 residues. V dropped 5 bases and J dropped 4 bases, with 15 bases sitting between them. The CDR3 sequence is CSVILGVGYEQYF. For the CDR3, the DNA is TGCAGCGTTATTCTAGGGGTTGGATACGAGCAGTACTTC.

Comments on this clonotype: A read error is possible here, since a much larger clone lies one base away. The chain uses TRBV29-1 and TRBJ2-7; D not certain. Trimming cost V 3 bases and J 3 bases, with 9 bases left between them. The CDR3 length is 12 residues. The germline CDR1 and CDR2 sequences are SQVTM and ANQGSEA. In nucleotides, the CDR3 is TGCAGCGTTGAGGTACAGTGCTACGAGCAGTACTTC. Translating gives CSVEVQCYEQYF.

Worth noting for this clonotype: At one end, the junction sequence differs from germline, possibly due to a read error. This sequence joins TRBV29-1 and TRBJ2-2, with TRBD2 matching over 8 bases. Germline assignment: CDR1 SQVTM and CDR2 ANQGSEA. This CDR3 has 15 amino acids. Here the CDR3 reads CSVGTSTANTGELFF. The CDR3 region has the DNA TGCAGCGTTGGGACTAGCACGGCTAACACCGGCGAGCTGTTTTTT.

Turning to this clonotype: With a much larger clone just one base away, this may be a read error. The CDR3 region is CASNSGQGVTGELFF. In DNA form, the CDR3 reads TGTGCCAGCAATTCCGGACAGGGGGTTACCGGGGAGCTGTTTTTT. The chain joins TRBV6-2 or TRBV6-3 to TRBJ2-2; TRBD1 aligns across 10 bases. The CDR3 contains 15 residues. Germline CDR1 is MNHEY and CDR2 is SVGEGT. Germline trimming cut 7 bases from V and 5 bases from J; bases unmatched to any gene: 7.

The rearrangement uses TRBV28 and TRBJ1-1; TRBD1 agrees at 10 bases. Germline trimming cut 5 bases from V and 0 bases from J; bases unmatched to any gene: 6. Per the germline V gene, CDR1 is MDHEN and CDR2 is SYDVKM. CDR3 size: 16 residues. CDR3 sequence reads: CASSDRGLRLNTEAFF. CDR3 coding DNA: TGTGCCAGCAGTGACAGGGGGCTGAGGTTGAACACTGAAGCTTTCTTT.

As to this clonotype: The junction does not match germline at one end; this may be a read error. The chain employs TRBV18 and TRBJ2-7, with 7 bases aligning to TRBD1. The CDR3 is 11 amino acids. Germline-derived CDR1 and CDR2 are KGHSH and LQKENI. Here the CDR3 reads CASTPEQGMYF. CDR3 coding DNA: TGTGCCAGCACACCGGAACAGGGGATGTACTTC.

As for this clonotype: Since a much larger clone is just one base distant, this may be a read error. This rearrangement joins TRBV14 to TRBJ2-6; D may be TRBD1 (5 bases). This CDR3 is 15 amino acids long. Germline values: CDR1 SGHDN, CDR2 FVKESK. The chain's CDR3 is CASSRRFSGANILTF. The CDR3 DNA sequence: TGTGCCAGCAGCCGAAGGTTCTCTGGGGCCAACATCCTGACTTTC.

The chain carries TRBV28 and TRBJ1-5, with no clear D. Between the trimmed V and J ends, which lost 5 bases and 4 bases, there was a span of 9 bases. The CDR3 totals 13 residues. Germline values: CDR1 MDHEN, CDR2 SYDVKM. The CDR3 sequence is CASSGGLNQPQHF. The CDR3, as DNA: TGTGCCAGCAGTGGAGGGCTAAATCAGCCCCAGCATTTT.

As concerns this clonotype: One base away lies a much larger clone, so this may be a sequencing read error. The rearrangement joins TRBV12-3 or TRBV12-4 to TRBJ1-5; D is possibly TRBD1 (5 bases). This CDR3 has 14 amino acids. Deletions cut 5 bases from V and 6 bases from J, with 14 bases between. CDR3 in amino acids: CASSPRDPTQPQHF. The CDR3 DNA sequence: TGTGCCAGCAGTCCCCGGGACCCCACTCAGCCCCAGCATTTT.

The V and J genes are TRBV6-6 and TRBJ1-1; no clear D gene. The CDR3 totals 14 residues. Trimming pared 4 bases from V and 4 bases from J, leaving 13 bases between. CDR1 is MNHNY, CDR2 SVGAGI, per germline (reference sequence). CDR3 in DNA: TGTGCCAGCAGTTTTAACGAGGGTATCACTGAAGCTTTCTTT. This gives the protein CASSFNEGITEAFF.

Notes on this clonotype: Relative to the germline gene, one junction end is altered; a read error may explain this. The chain couples TRBV29-1 to TRBJ2-2; a possible D gene is TRBD2 (5 bases). The germline gives CDR1 SQVTM, CDR2 ANQGSEA. This CDR3 comprises 14 residues. CDR3 in DNA: TGCAACGCCGCCGCATTGGCGAACACCGGGGAGCAGTTTTTT. This translates into CNAAALANTGEQFF.

A word on this clonotype: A much more abundant neighbour one base away suggests this may be a read error. The chain employs TRBV10-3 and TRBJ2-3; 8 nucleotides align to TRBD2. V was clipped by 10 bases and J by 1 base; unmatched bases: 4. This CDR3 has 13 residues. CDR1 and CDR2 from the germline V gene are ENHRY and SYGVKD. The CDR3 DNA sequence: TGTGCCAACACGCGGGAGGGCACAGATACGCAGTATTTT. Protein product: CANTREGTDTQYF.

On this clonotype: A junction boundary mismatches the germline segment, possibly from a read error. V usage is TRBV11-2 and J usage is TRBJ1-6, with D unclear. Germline V gene sequence: CDR1 SGHAT, CDR2 FQNNGV. This CDR3 is 14 amino acids long. The CDR3: CACSLDFYRPTLHF. In DNA form, the CDR3 reads TGTGCCTGCAGCCTTGATTTTTATAGACCCACCCTCCACTTT.

Turning to this clonotype: This may stem from a read error, because a much larger clone lies one nucleotide away. CDR3 region: CASINDRVDTQYF. CDR3 coding DNA: TGTGCCAGCATCAACGACAGGGTTGATACCCAGTACTTC. The V gene is TRBV6-2 or TRBV6-3, the J gene TRBJ2-5; 7 bases are shared with TRBD1. Germline lookup yields CDR1 MNHEY and CDR2 SVGEGT. Trimming took 7 bases from V and 8 from J; bases not matched to a gene: 10. The CDR3 is 13 amino acids.

Of note for this clonotype: Its ends do not fully match the called genes, so a read error is possible. V and J are TRBV6-5 and TRBJ2-7; D possibly corresponds to TRBD2 (5 bases). The CDR3 is 13 residues long. Per the germline V gene, CDR1 is MNHEY and CDR2 is SVGAGI. CDR3 nucleotide sequence: TGTGCCAGCAGTGATGAGGGTTCCTACAAGCAGTACTTC. This translates into CASSDEGSYKQYF.

This clonotype was observed many times. The chain carries TRBV6-1 and TRBJ2-2, with TRBD2 as a possible D gene (5 bases). V gave up 8 bases and J gave up 4 bases, with 20 bases separating them. Germline V gene data show CDR1 as MNHNS and CDR2 as SASEGT. The CDR3 has 16 residues. CDR3 sequence (DNA): TGTGCCAGCTCGGGAACCCGTTTGGAAATCACCGGGGAGCTGTTTTTT. This codes for CASSGTRLEITGELFF.

With respect to this clonotype: Just one base apart from a much larger clone, this may be a read error. This sequence joins TRBV6-5 and TRBJ2-7; the match to TRBD1 covers 9 bases. The trim removed 7 bases at V and 4 bases at J, leaving 8 bases unmatched. There are 14 residues in the CDR3. Looked up from germline, CDR1 is MNHEY and CDR2 is SVGAGI. CDR3 protein: CASIPTGGRYEQYF. As DNA, the CDR3 is TGTGCCAGCATCCCGACAGGGGGTAGATACGAGCAGTACTTC.

Concerning this clonotype itself: This may arise from a read error, as a much more abundant clone is one base away. This chain connects TRBV28 to TRBJ1-5; D is perhaps TRBD1 (6 bases). CDR3 length equals 17 residues. V lost 5 bases and J lost 3, with 20 bases in between. CDR1 and CDR2 (germline): MDHEN, SYDVKM. This chain's CDR3 is CASSQEGHWLLNQPQHF. The CDR3 DNA reads TGTGCCAGCAGTCAGGAGGGACATTGGCTGCTCAATCAGCCCCAGCATTTT.

This clonotype was detected ten times or more. The chain couples TRBV12-3 or TRBV12-4 to TRBJ2-5, with D perhaps TRBD2 (5 bases). With 7 bases removed from V and 1 base from J, the gap between germline ends came to 19 bases. The CDR3 extends over 16 amino acids. CDR3 in amino acids: CASTPRGLLSQETQYF. The CDR3 coding sequence is TGTGCCAGCACCCCCCGGGGTCTGTTGTCCCAAGAGACCCAGTACTTC.

This clonotype was counted at least ten times. The CDR3 spells CANRDGLYNEQFF. Written as DNA, the CDR3 is TGTGCCAACCGGGACGGACTATACAATGAGCAGTTCTTC. J is TRBJ2-1 and V is TRBV6-1, with D possibly being TRBD2 (6 bases). V lost 10 bases to trimming and J lost 4 bases, with 14 bases between them. The CDR3 has 13 residues. Germline V gene sequence: CDR1 MNHNS, CDR2 SASEGT.

The rearrangement uses TRBV11-2 and TRBJ1-1; 7 nucleotides line up with TRBD1. Unmatched junction bases numbered 15, after V lost 8 bases and J lost 12 bases. Germline V CDR1 and CDR2: SGHAT, FQNNGV. The CDR3 has 13 residues. The CDR3, as DNA: TGTGCCAGCCAGGGGGGTTTCAACACTGGACCTTTCTTT. It yields the protein CASQGGFNTGPFF.

This clonotype has just a few counts. This chain uses TRBV13 with TRBJ2-5; D is unresolved. V was pared by 4 bases and J by 5 bases, with 14 bases between. CDR3 length equals 14 residues. The V gene's germline CDR1 is PRHDT and CDR2 FYEKMQ (reference sequence). DNA for the CDR3: TGTGCCAGCAGCTCTCAGCCTACCCAGGAGACCCAGTACTTC. It is translated as CASSSQPTQETQYF.

About this clonotype: At one of its ends the junction is not consistent with the germline gene, which may arise from a read error. The V and J genes are TRBV5-4 and TRBJ2-7; 12 nucleotides line up with TRBD1. CDR1 is SGHNT, CDR2 YYREEE, per germline (reference sequence). The CDR3 contains 15 residues. The CDR3 here is CANSPGQGASYEQYF. CDR3 nucleotides: TGTGCCAACAGCCCGGGACAGGGGGCCTCCTACGAGCAGTACTTC.

Regarding this clonotype: With a much larger clone just one base away, this may be a read error. The V and J genes are TRBV29-1 and TRBJ1-1, with no clear D. Trimming pared 7 bases from V and 4 bases from J, leaving 19 bases between. Germline V gene data show CDR1 as SQVTM and CDR2 as ANQGSEA. This CDR3 is 14 amino acids long. The CDR3 here is CSAEGPKRSTEAFF. CDR3 sequence (DNA): TGCAGCGCCGAAGGTCCGAAGAGGAGCACTGAAGCTTTCTTT.

As for this clonotype: Since a much larger clone is just one base distant, this may be a read error. Lacking the conserved final phenylalanine or tryptophan, this CDR3 likely reflects a read error. The rearrangement uses TRBV5-1 and TRBJ2-7; TRBD2 might be the D (6 bases). The germline V gene has CDR1 SGHRS and CDR2 YFSETQ. V was trimmed by 0 bases and J by 6 bases, leaving 13 bases between them. The CDR3 has 14 residues. CDR3 protein: CASSLVGSGREQYI. The CDR3 coding sequence is TGCGCCAGCAGCTTGGTCGGGAGCGGGCGCGAGCAGTACATC.